Listed below are T cell receptor beta chains from one sample, sequenced in a study of cytomegalovirus exposure and HLA in healthy donors. The protocol was immunoSEQ multiplex PCR, while the TCRdb copy is restricted to in-frame clones and leaves out a portion. The listing records about 99,000 clones. The specimen sequenced was PBMCs. These receptors originate from a man aged 35 to 55 in good health and CMV-seronegative. Each CDR3 is given with its conserved first and last residue. A D gene is named only where the DNA matches it firmly.

>-|TRBJ1-2|15|TRBV7-2
TGTGCCAGCAGCCCTCAAGACGGGAAGGTGGGAGGCTACACCTTC
CASSPQDGKVGGYTF
>TRBD2|TRBJ2-3|18|TRBV6-1
TGTGCCAGCAGTGCCTTAACTCTAGCGGGGGCCACCACAGATACGCAGTATTTT
CASSALTLAGATTDTQYF
>TRBD1|TRBJ2-7|13|TRBV10-2
TGCGCCAGCGGGACAGACCAACCCTACGAGCAGTACTTC
CASGTDQPYEQYF
>-|TRBJ2-7|15|TRBV28
TGTGCCAGCAGTCGATCTCTAGCCCACGCAGTCGAGCAGTACTTC
CASSRSLAHAVEQYF
>-|TRBJ1-2|15|TRBV6-5
TGTGCCAGCAGTCCTGTGCAGGCATCTTACTATGGCTACACCTTC
CASSPVQASYYGYTF
>-|TRBJ2-7|14|TRBV9
TGTGCCAGCAGCGAGGATGGGGCCTCAAGCGAGCAGTACTTC
CASSEDGASSEQYF
>-|TRBJ2-3|16|TRBV2
TGTGCCAGCAGTGGGCTTGGGGGAGGAAAGGGAGATACGCAGTATTTT
CASSGLGGGKGDTQYF
>TRBD1|TRBJ2-2|15|TRBV2
TGTGCCAGCAGTGGTCCAGACAGGGTTCTGGGGGAGCTGTTTTTT
CASSGPDRVLGELFF
>TRBD1|TRBJ1-3|15|TRBV6-6
TGTGCCAGCAGTTCCAACAGGGGGTCAGGAAACACCATATATTTT
CASSSNRGSGNTIYF
>-|TRBJ2-5|14|TRBV25-1
TGTGCCAGCAGTGAAGGGCGAGTCCAAGAGACCCAGTACTTC
CASSEGRVQETQYF
>-|TRBJ2-3|15|TRBV5-4
TGTGCCAGCAGCCCGGTTGGGGGCCAGGGAGATACGCAGTATTTT
CASSPVGGQGDTQYF
>-|TRBJ2-3|15|TRBV10-1
TGCGCCAGCAGTTACCTGGGCGGGGGCACAGATACGCAGTATTTT
CASSYLGGGTDTQYF
>-|TRBJ2-1|13|TRBV11-2
TGTGCCAGCAGCTTAGCCCTCTACAATGAGCAGTTCTTC
CASSLALYNEQFF
>-|TRBJ1-4|13|TRBV4-3
TGCGCCAGCAGCCTGAACCGGGGAGAAAAACTGTTTTTT
CASSLNRGEKLFF
>TRBD1|TRBJ1-6|16|TRBV7-2
TGTGCCAGCAGCTCCAGGACAGGGCCTGGGAATTCACCCCTCCACTTT
CASSSRTGPGNSPLHF
>-|TRBJ2-2|14|TRBV5-1
TGCGCCAGCAGCTTGGACCCGGGGACCGGGGAGCTGTTTTTT
CASSLDPGTGELFF
>TRBD1|TRBJ1-1|15|TRBV4-2
TGTGCCAGCAGCCAATTACAGGGGGTGAACACTGAAGCTTTCTTT
CASSQLQGVNTEAFF
>-|TRBJ2-2|16|TRBV5-5
TGTGCCAGCAGCTTGTGGTCAGGGACGAACACCGGGGAGCTGTTTTTT
CASSLWSGTNTGELFF
>TRBD2|TRBJ2-7|16|TRBV7-9
TGTGCCAGCAGCCATAGGCTAGCGGGGAGCTCCTACGAGCAGTACTTC
CASSHRLAGSSYEQYF
>-|TRBJ1-1|13|TRBV11-3
TGTGCCAGCTCCCGCAGGGGAGTCACTGAAGCTTTCTTT
CASSRRGVTEAFF
>-|TRBJ2-3|15|TRBV9
TGTGCCAGCAGCTTAACCCGACTAGGCACAGATACGCAGTATTTT
CASSLTRLGTDTQYF
>TRBD1|TRBJ2-7|16|TRBV5-1
TGCGCCAGCAGCCCGGTAGGGCCGGACAGGGTCCACGAGCAGTACTTC
CASSPVGPDRVHEQYF
>TRBD1|TRBJ2-7|17|TRBV14
TGTGCCAGCAGCCAAGATTACAGGGGGAGAGGCTCCTACGAGCAGTACTTC
CASSQDYRGRGSYEQYF
>TRBD1|TRBJ1-1|12|TRBV6-5
TGTGCCGCCCAGGGGGTCTTCTCTGAAGCTTTCTTT
CAAQGVFSEAFF
>TRBD1|TRBJ1-6|15|TRBV9
TGTGCCAGCAGCATCGGGGGACAGGGAGGTTCACCCCTCCACTTT
CASSIGGQGGSPLHF
>-|TRBJ2-6|18|TRBV5-1
TGCGCCAGCAGCTTGGCCTTGACAGGGAGGACTGGGGCCAACGTCCTGACTTTC
CASSLALTGRTGANVLTF
>-|TRBJ1-3|14|TRBV19
TGTGCCAGTACCGCGGGGGCATCTGGAAACACCATATATTTT
CASTAGASGNTIYF
>TRBD1|TRBJ2-5|14|TRBV9
TGTGCCAGCAGCACAGGACAGGGGCAAGAGACCCAGTACTTC
CASSTGQGQETQYF
>TRBD2|TRBJ2-2|18|TRBV5-4
TGTGCCAGCAGCTTAAATACCCGGCTAGCGGGAGTCGGCGGGGAGCTGTTTTTT
CASSLNTRLAGVGGELFF
>TRBD2|TRBJ2-1|12|TRBV30
TGTGCCTGGAGTGGCGGGGGCAATGAGCAGTTCTTC
CAWSGGGNEQFF
>TRBD1|TRBJ2-3|15|TRBV18
TGTGCCAGCTCACCATGGACAGGAAACACAGATACGCAGTATTTT
CASSPWTGNTDTQYF
>-|TRBJ1-2|17|TRBV28
TGTGCCAGCAGTTTCGCCTTTCTAAACAGGGAAGGCTATGGCTACACCTTC
CASSFAFLNREGYGYTF
>-|TRBJ1-1|15|TRBV27
TGTGCCAGCAGTCACAGACAGGATTTGAACACTGAAGCTTTCTTT
CASSHRQDLNTEAFF
>-|TRBJ2-5|15|TRBV7-2
TGTGCCAGCAGCTTAAGATTTGGGACACAAGAGACCCAGTACTTC
CASSLRFGTQETQYF
>TRBD1|TRBJ1-2|13|TRBV6-4
TGTGCCAGCAGCGGGGACAGGGGAGTCGGCTACACCTTC
CASSGDRGVGYTF
>TRBD2|TRBJ2-1|18|TRBV18
TGTGCCAGCTCACCACCAGCCGCCGCGGGAGTGTTCCCCCGGGAGCAGTTCTTC
CASSPPAAAGVFPREQFF
>TRBD1|TRBJ1-5|15|TRBV6-1
TGTGCCAGCGGCTCCGGGACAGGGGGCTTTCAGCCCCAGCATTTT
CASGSGTGGFQPQHF
>-|TRBJ1-6|16|TRBV27
TGTGCCAGCAGTTTAGTCCCGACAAACTATAATTCACCCCTCCACTTT
CASSLVPTNYNSPLHF
>-|TRBJ2-5|15|TRBV7-9
TGTGCCAGCAGCTTTTTCGGCGGCAGTAAAGAGACCCAGTACTTC
CASSFFGGSKETQYF
>TRBD1|TRBJ1-5|16|TRBV7-9
TGTGCCAGCAGCGAACCGGGACAGGGCAACAATCAGCCCCAGCATTTT
CASSEPGQGNNQPQHF
>-|TRBJ2-3|16|TRBV18
TGTGCCAGCTCACCACTTTGGGGCAGGGACACAGATACGCAGTATTTT
CASSPLWGRDTDTQYF
>-|TRBJ1-2|17|TRBV7-9
TGTGCCAGCAGCGGAACCGGGACGGCGGGGCTCGTTTATGGCTACACCTTC
CASSGTGTAGLVYGYTF
>-|TRBJ1-2|16|TRBV2
TGTGCCAGCAGTGAAGAGGTACCAGGGACTAACTATGGCTACACCTTC
CASSEEVPGTNYGYTF
>TRBD1|TRBJ1-4|15|TRBV5-1
TGCGCCAGCAGCTTGGGGGGACAGGGATTTGAAAAACTGTTTTTT
CASSLGGQGFEKLFF
>-|TRBJ1-1|13|TRBV11-3
TGTGCCAGCAGCTTCACCGGGGAGGATGAAGCTTTCTTT
CASSFTGEDEAFF
>-|TRBJ2-1|18|TRBV11-3
TGTGCCAGCAGCTTAGGTTCCGGGCAGGGTGGATCCTACAATGAGCAGTTCTTC
CASSLGSGQGGSYNEQFF
>TRBD2|TRBJ2-1|14|TRBV2
TGTGCCAGCATACCTGGCGGGGGGGGTTTTGAGCAGTTCTTC
CASIPGGGGFEQFF
>-|TRBJ2-3|13|TRBV19
TGTGCCTGTGTTGGGGGGATAACAGATACGCAGTATTTT
CACVGGITDTQYF
>TRBD1|TRBJ2-2|14|TRBV6-4
TGTGCCAGCAGTGCTACACAGGGGAACGGGGAGCTGTTTTTT
CASSATQGNGELFF
>-|TRBJ1-1|14|TRBV27
TGTGCCAGCAGTTTAAAGGACACTGACACTGAAGCTTTCTTT
CASSLKDTDTEAFF
>-|TRBJ2-7|12|TRBV7-2
TGTGCCAGCAGCAACGGCGGGTACGAGCAGTACTTC
CASSNGGYEQYF
>TRBD1|TRBJ2-5|15|TRBV7-7
TGTGCCAGCAGCTCAACGGGACAGTTCCAAGAGACCCAGTACTTC
CASSSTGQFQETQYF
>-|TRBJ1-1|15|TRBV6-5
TGTGCCAGCAGTTACGGCGGGAACCTGAACACTGAAGCTTTCTTT
CASSYGGNLNTEAFF
>-|TRBJ1-4|15|TRBV6-5
TGTGCCAGCAGTTACTCGTCGGGTTTTAATGAAAAACTGTTTTTT
CASSYSSGFNEKLFF
>TRBD1|TRBJ1-3|16|TRBV7-6
TGTGCCAGCAGCTTAAAACTAACAGGGGGAGGAAACACCATATATTTT
CASSLKLTGGGNTIYF
>TRBD2|TRBJ2-1|17|TRBV11-2
TGTGCCAGCAGCATTAGCGGGGGGCCGAGCTCCTACAATGAGCAGTTCTTC
CASSISGGPSSYNEQFF
>-|TRBJ2-3|16|TRBV5-1
TGCGCCAGCAGCTCGCGACTAAGTAGTAGCACAGATACGCAGTATTTT
CASSSRLSSSTDTQYF
>-|TRBJ1-2|13|TRBV27
TGTGCCAGCAGTTTCGCTACGGGGGTAGACTACACCTTC
CASSFATGVDYTF
>-|TRBJ2-7|13|TRBV6-1
TGTGCCAGCAGTGAAGGGACTCCCTACGAGCAGTACTTC
CASSEGTPYEQYF
>-|TRBJ1-2|14|TRBV2
TGTGCCAGCAAAAGTCAGAACAGGGTGGCTGGCTACACCTTC
CASKSQNRVAGYTF